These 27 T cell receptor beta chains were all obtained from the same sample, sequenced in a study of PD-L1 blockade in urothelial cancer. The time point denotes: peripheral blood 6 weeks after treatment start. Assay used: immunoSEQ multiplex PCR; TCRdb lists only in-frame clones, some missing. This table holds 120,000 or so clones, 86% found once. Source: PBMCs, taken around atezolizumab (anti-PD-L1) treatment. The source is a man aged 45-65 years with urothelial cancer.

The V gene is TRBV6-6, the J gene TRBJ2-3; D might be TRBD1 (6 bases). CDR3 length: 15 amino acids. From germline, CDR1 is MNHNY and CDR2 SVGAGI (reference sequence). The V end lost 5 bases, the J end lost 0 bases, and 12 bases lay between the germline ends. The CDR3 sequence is CASSPQTGSTDTQYF. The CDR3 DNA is TGTGCCAGCAGTCCCCAAACAGGGAGCACAGATACGCAGTATTTT.

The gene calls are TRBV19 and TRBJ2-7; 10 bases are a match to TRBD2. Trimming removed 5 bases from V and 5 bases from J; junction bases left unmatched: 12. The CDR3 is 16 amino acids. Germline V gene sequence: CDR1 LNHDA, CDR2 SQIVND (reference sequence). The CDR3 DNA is TGTGCCAGTAGTCCCCGGGGTCAGCTAGCGGGAGACGAGCAGTACTTC. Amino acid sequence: CASSPRGQLAGDEQYF.

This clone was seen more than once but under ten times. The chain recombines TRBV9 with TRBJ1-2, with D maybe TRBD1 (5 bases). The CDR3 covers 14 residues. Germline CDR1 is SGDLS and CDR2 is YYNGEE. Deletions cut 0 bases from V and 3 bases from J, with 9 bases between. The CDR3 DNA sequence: TGTGCCAGCAGCGTAGGGGGAGGGGACTATGGCTACACCTTC. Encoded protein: CASSVGGGDYGYTF.

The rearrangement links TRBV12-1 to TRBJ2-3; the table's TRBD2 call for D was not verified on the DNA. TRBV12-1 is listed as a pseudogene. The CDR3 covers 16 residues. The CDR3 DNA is TGTGCCAGCAGACTATACTTAGCGGAGAACACAGATACGCAGTATTTT. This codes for CASRLYLAENTDTQYF.

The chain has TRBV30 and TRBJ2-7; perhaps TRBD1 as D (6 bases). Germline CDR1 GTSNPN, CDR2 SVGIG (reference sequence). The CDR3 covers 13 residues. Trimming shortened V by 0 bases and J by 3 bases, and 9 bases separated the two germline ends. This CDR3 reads CAWSVTGSYEQYF. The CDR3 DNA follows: TGTGCCTGGAGTGTAACAGGGAGCTACGAGCAGTACTTC.

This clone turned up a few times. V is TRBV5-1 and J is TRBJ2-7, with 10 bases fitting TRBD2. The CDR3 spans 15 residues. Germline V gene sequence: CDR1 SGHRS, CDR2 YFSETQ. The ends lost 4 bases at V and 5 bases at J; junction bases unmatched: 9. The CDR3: CASSPLAGGRNEQYF. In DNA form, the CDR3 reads TGCGCCAGCAGCCCTTTAGCGGGAGGACGGAACGAGCAGTACTTC.

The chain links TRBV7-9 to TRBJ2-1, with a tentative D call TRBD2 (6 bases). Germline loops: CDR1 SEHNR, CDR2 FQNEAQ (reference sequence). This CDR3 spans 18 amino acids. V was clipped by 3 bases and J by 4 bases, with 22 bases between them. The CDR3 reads CASSLQRKTSPFYNEQFF. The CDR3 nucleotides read TGTGCCAGCAGCTTGCAACGGAAGACTAGTCCCTTTTACAATGAGCAGTTCTTC.

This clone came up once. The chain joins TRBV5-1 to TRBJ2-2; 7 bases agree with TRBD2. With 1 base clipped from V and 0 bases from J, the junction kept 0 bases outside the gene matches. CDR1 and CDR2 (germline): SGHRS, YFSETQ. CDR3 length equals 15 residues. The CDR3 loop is CASSLRGANTGELFF. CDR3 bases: TGCGCCAGCAGCTTGCGGGGGGCGAACACCGGGGAGCTGTTTTTT.

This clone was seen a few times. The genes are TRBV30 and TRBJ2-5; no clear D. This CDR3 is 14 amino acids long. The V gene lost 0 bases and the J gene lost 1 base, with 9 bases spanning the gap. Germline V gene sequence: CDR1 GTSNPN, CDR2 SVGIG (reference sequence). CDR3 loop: CAWSVGYSQETQYF. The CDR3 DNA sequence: TGTGCCTGGAGTGTTGGTTACAGCCAAGAGACCCAGTACTTC.

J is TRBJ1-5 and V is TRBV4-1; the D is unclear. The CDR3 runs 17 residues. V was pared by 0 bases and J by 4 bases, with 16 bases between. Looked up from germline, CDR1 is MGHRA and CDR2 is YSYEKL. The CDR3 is CASSQDPGGMGNQPQHF. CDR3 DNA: TGCGCCAGCAGCCAAGATCCGGGAGGGATGGGAAATCAGCCCCAGCATTTT.

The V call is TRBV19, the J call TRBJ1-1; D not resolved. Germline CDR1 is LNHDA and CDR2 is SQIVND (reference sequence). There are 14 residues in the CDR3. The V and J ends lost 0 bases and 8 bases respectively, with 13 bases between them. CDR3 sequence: CASSIDLVRGEAFF. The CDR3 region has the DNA TGTGCCAGTAGTATAGATCTTGTTCGGGGAGAAGCTTTCTTT.

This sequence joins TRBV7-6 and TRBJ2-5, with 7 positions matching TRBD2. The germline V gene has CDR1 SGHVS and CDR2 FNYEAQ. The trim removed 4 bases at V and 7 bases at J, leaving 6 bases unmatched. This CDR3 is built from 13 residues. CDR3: CASSSGLDGTQYF. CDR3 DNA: TGTGCCAGCAGCTCCGGACTAGATGGGACCCAGTACTTC.

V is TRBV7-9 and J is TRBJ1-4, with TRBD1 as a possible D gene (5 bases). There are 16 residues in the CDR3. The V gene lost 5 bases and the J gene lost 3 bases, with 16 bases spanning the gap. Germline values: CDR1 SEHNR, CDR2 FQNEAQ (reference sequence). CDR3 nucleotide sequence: TGTGCCAGCAGCCACGGCGGGGGTTCCGCTAATGAAAAACTGTTTTTT. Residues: CASSHGGGSANEKLFF.

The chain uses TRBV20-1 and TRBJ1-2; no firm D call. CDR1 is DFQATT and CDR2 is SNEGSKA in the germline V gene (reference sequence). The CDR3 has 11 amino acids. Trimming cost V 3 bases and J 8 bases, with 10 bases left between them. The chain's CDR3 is CSASGVRGYTF. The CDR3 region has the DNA TGCAGTGCTAGCGGGGTAAGGGGCTACACCTTC.

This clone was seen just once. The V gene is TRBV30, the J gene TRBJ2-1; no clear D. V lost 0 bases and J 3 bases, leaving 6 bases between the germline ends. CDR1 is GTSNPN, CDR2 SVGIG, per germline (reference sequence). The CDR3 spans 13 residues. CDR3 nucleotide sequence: TGTGCCTGGAGTGTTGGCAGCTACAATGAGCAGTTCTTC. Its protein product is CAWSVGSYNEQFF.

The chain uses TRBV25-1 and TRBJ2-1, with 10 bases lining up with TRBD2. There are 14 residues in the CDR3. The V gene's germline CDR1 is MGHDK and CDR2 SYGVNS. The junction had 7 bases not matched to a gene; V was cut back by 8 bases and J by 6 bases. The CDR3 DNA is TGTGCCAGCCATCTAGCGGGAGCGCCCAATGAGCAGTTCTTC. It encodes CASHLAGAPNEQFF.

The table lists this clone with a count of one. CDR3: CASSGQGAIAEAFF. In nucleotides, the CDR3 is TGTGCCAGCAGTGGACAGGGGGCGATCGCTGAAGCTTTCTTT. The rearrangement links TRBV2 to TRBJ1-1; 10 bases map to TRBD1. The CDR3 contains 14 residues. CDR1 SNHLY and CDR2 FYNNEI come from the germline V gene. With 4 bases clipped from V and 6 bases from J, the junction kept 5 bases outside the gene matches.

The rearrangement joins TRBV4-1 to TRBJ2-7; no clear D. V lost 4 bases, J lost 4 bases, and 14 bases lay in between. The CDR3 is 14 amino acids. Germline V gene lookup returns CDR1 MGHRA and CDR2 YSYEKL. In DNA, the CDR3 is TGCGCCAGCAGCCCCCGCTACGAACCGTACGAGCAGTACTTC. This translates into CASSPRYEPYEQYF.

Here the CDR3 reads CASMDSSYNSPLHF. In DNA form, the CDR3 reads TGTGCCAGTATGGACAGCTCCTATAATTCACCCCTCCACTTT. The chain links TRBV19 to TRBJ1-6; the D gene is possibly TRBD1 (6 bases). In germline, CDR1 is LNHDA, CDR2 SQIVND (reference sequence). V lost 7 bases and J lost 0, with 7 bases in between. The CDR3 extends over 14 amino acids.

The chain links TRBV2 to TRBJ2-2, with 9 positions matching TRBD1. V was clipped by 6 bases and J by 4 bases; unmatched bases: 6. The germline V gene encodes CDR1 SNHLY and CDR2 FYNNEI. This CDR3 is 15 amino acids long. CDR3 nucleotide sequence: TGTGCCAGCAGCCCGGACAGGGGCGGCACCGGGGAGCTGTTTTTT. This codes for CASSPDRGGTGELFF. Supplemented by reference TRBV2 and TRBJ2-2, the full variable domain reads EPEVTQTPSHQVTQMGQEVILRCVPISNHLYFYWYRQILGQKVEFLVSFYNNEISEKSEIFDDQFSVERPDGSNFTLKIRSTKLEDSAMYFCASSPDRGGTGELFFGEGSRLTVL.

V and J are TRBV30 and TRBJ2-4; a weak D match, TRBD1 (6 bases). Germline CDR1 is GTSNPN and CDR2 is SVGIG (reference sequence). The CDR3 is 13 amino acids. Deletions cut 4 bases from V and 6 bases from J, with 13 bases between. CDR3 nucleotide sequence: TGTGCCTGGATTGCGGCAGGGGCAAACATTCAGTACTTC. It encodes CAWIAAGANIQYF. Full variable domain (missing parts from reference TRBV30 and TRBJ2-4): SQTIHQWPATLVQPVGSPLSLECTVEGTSNPNLYWYRQAAGRGLQLLFYSVGIGQISSEVPQNLSASRPQDRQFILSSKKLLLSDSGFYLCAWIAAGANIQYFGAGTRLSVL.

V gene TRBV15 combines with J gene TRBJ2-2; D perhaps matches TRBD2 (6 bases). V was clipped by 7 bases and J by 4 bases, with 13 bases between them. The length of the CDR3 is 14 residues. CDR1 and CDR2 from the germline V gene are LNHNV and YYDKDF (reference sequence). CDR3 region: CATKDRDFTGELFF. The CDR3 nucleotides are TGTGCCACCAAAGACCGGGACTTCACCGGGGAGCTGTTTTTT. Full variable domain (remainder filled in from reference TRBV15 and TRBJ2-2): DAMVIQNPRYQVTQFGKPVTLSCSQTLNHNVMYWYQQKSSQAPKLLFHYYDKDFNNEADTPDNFQSRRPNTSFCFLDIRSPGLGDTAMYLCATKDRDFTGELFFGEGSRLTVL.

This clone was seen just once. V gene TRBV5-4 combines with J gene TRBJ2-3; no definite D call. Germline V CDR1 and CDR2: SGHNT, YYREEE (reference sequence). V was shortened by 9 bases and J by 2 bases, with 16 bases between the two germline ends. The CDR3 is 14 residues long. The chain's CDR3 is CAITKSGSTDTQYF. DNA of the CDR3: TGTGCCATCACCAAGTCCGGTTCCACAGATACGCAGTATTTT.

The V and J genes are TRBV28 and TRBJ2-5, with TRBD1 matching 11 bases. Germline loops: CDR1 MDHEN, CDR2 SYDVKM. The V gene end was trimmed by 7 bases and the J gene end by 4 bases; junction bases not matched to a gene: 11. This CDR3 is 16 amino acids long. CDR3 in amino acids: CASKQSGTGGRETQYF. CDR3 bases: TGTGCCAGCAAGCAAAGTGGGACAGGGGGGCGAGAGACCCAGTACTTC.

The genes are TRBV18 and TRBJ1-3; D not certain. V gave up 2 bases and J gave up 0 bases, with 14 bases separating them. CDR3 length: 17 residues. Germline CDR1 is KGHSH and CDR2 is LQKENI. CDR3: CASSPGLWQNSGNTIYF. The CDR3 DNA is TGTGCCAGCTCACCAGGTCTCTGGCAGAACTCTGGAAACACCATATATTTT.

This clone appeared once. The CDR3 here is CAWRAGTGGYFGANVLTF. In DNA, the CDR3 is TGTGCCTGGAGGGCCGGGACAGGGGGCTACTTTGGGGCCAACGTCCTGACTTTC. This sequence joins TRBV30 and TRBJ2-6, with 12 positions matching TRBD1. After removal of 3 bases from V and 3 bases from J, the junction contained 9 bases not matched to a gene. This CDR3 comprises 18 residues. Germline V gene data show CDR1 as GTSNPN and CDR2 as SVGIG (reference sequence).

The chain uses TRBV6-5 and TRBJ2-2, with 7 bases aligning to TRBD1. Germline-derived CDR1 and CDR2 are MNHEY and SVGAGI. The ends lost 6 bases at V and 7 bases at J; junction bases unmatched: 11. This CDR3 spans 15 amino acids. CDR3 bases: TGTGCCAGCAGAAGGACAGGCCAATCGGTCGGGGAGCTGTTTTTT. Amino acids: CASRRTGQSVGELFF.